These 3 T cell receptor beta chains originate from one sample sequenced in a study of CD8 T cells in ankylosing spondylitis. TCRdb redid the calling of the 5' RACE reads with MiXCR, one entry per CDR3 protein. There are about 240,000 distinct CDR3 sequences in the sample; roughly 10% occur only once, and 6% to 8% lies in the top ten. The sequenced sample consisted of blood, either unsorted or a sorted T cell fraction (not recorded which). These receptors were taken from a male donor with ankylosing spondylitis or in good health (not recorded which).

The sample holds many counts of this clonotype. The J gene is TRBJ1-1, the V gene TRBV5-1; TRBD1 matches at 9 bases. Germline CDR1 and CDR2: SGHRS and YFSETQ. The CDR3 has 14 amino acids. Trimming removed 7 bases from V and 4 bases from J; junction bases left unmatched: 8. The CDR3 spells CASQQGAGGTEAFF. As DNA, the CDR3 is TGCGCCAGCCAACAGGGGGCGGGGGGCACTGAAGCTTTCTTT.

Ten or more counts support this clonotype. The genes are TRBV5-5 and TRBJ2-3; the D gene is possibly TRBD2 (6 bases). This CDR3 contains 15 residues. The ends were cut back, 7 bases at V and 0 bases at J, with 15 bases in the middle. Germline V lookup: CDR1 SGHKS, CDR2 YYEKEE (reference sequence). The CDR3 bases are TGTGCCAGCTCTCCGGGACTTTATAGCACAGATACGCAGTATTTT. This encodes CASSPGLYSTDTQYF.

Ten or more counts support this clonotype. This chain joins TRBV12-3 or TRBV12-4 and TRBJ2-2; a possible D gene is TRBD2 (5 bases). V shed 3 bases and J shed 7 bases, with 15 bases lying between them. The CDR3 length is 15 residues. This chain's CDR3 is CASSFGQARGGELFF. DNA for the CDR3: TGTGCCAGCAGTTTTGGGCAGGCTCGGGGCGGGGAGCTGTTTTTT.